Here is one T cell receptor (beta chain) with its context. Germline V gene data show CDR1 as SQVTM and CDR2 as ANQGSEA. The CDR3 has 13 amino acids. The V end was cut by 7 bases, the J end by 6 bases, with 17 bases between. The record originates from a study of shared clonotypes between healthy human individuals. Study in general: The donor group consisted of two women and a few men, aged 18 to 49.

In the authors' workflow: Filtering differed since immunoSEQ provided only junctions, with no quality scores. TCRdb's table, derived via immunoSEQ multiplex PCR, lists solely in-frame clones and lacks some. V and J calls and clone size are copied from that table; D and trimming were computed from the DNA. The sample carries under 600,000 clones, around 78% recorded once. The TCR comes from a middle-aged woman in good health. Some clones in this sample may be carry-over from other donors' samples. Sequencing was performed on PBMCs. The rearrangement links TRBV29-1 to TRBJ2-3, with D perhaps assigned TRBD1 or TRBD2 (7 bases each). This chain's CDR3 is CSAGTGEGDTQYF. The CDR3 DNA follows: TGCAGCGCCGGAACAGGGGAGGGGGATACGCAGTATTTT.